The 27 T cell receptor beta chains below all came from one sample that was sequenced in a study of blood T cell repertoires in COVID-19. Profiling relied on immunoSEQ multiplex PCR, and the TCRdb table lists in-frame clones only, not all of them. The data contain some 290,000 clones, about nine tenths of them seen just once; the ten biggest clones take up about 11%. The sample comprised peripheral blood. These receptors all come from a young woman with COVID-19, enrolled during active disease.

This clone was seen many times. The CDR3 loop reads CASSLGSTEAFF. CDR3 bases: TGTGCCAGCAGCTTAGGCAGCACTGAAGCTTTCTTT. The chain has TRBV7-2 and TRBJ1-1; no reliable D call. The V end lost 1 base, the J end lost 4 bases, and 4 bases lay between the germline ends. The V gene's germline CDR1 is SGHTA and CDR2 FQGNSA. The CDR3 is 12 residues long.

CDR3 sequence (DNA): TGTGCCAGCAGCCCCCGGTGGACTAGCGGCAACTACGAGCAGTACTTC. This encodes CASSPRWTSGNYEQYF. The chain has TRBV7-2 and TRBJ2-7; 10 nucleotides match TRBD2. V lost 5 bases, J lost 3 bases, and 10 bases stayed unmatched. Germline-derived CDR1 and CDR2 are SGHTA and FQGNSA. This CDR3 contains 16 residues.

The rearrangement uses TRBV15 and TRBJ2-7; 9 bases agree with TRBD1. The ends lost 1 base at V and 2 bases at J; junction bases unmatched: 3. The germline V gene has CDR1 LNHNV and CDR2 YYDKDF (reference sequence). The CDR3 has 15 residues. The CDR3, as DNA: TGTGCCACCAGCAGAGTCCGACAGGGGGCCTACGAGCAGTACTTC. Translated, it gives CATSRVRQGAYEQYF.

This clone showed up just once. The chain uses TRBV30 and TRBJ1-5; 8 nucleotides align to TRBD1. The CDR3 spans 13 residues. V lost 4 bases, J lost 5 bases, and 4 bases stayed unmatched. Germline V gives CDR1 GTSNPN, CDR2 SVGIG (reference sequence). The CDR3 nucleotides read TGTGCCTGGACCACGGACAGGGATCAGCCCCAGCATTTT. Its protein product is CAWTTDRDQPQHF.

CDR3 bases: TGTGCCAGCAGTTTTGAACCCCTAGCGATGTACTTC. Protein: CASSFEPLAMYF. This sequence joins TRBV28 and TRBJ2-7, with a possible D match to TRBD2 (6 bases). The V gene's germline CDR1 is MDHEN and CDR2 SYDVKM. V was clipped by 3 bases and J by 12 bases, with 15 bases between them. The CDR3 sequence is 12 residues long.

The V and J genes are TRBV13 and TRBJ2-2; 9 bases line up with TRBD2. Germline CDR1 and CDR2: PRHDT and FYEKMQ (reference sequence). There are 17 residues in the CDR3. The ends lost 9 bases at V and 6 bases at J; junction bases unmatched: 17. CDR3 nucleotide sequence: TGTGCCAGAACGCCCGCTAGGACTAGCGCTGAACCCGGGGAGCTGTTTTTT. Translated, it gives CARTPARTSAEPGELFF.

This sequence joins TRBV15 and TRBJ2-1; 7 bases fit TRBD2. J gave up 7 bases and V 2 bases, and 20 bases lay outside the gene matches. Germline-derived CDR1 and CDR2 are LNHNV and YYDKDF (reference sequence). The CDR3 is 19 residues long. The CDR3 region is CATSRRASGSGPPDNEQFF. For the CDR3, the DNA is TGTGCCACCAGCAGACGGGCCTCTGGTAGCGGGCCCCCGGATAATGAGCAGTTCTTC.

V is TRBV6-5 and J is TRBJ2-7; 7 bases fit TRBD2. This CDR3 region has 15 residues. Germline CDR1 reads MNHEY; CDR2 reads SVGAGI. Unmatched junction bases numbered 11, after V lost 5 bases and J lost 4 bases. CDR3 protein: CASSLLVGGRYEQYF. CDR3 sequence (DNA): TGTGCCAGCAGTCTCCTCGTCGGCGGGAGATACGAGCAGTACTTC.

The J gene is TRBJ2-7, the V gene TRBV9; weak D call: TRBD1 (6 bases). The CDR3 consists of 14 residues. The V end lost 4 bases, the J end lost 3 bases, and 14 bases lay between the germline ends. From germline, CDR1 is SGDLS and CDR2 YYNGEE. Written as DNA, the CDR3 is TGTGCCAGCAGCACAGGACAGAAAAACTACGAGCAGTACTTC. Protein: CASSTGQKNYEQYF.

The rearrangement links TRBV5-6 to TRBJ2-7; D ambiguous. The V gene lost 4 bases and the J gene lost 0 bases, with 11 bases spanning the gap. The CDR3 spans 14 residues. Germline V gene data show CDR1 as SGHDT and CDR2 as YYEEEE. The CDR3 spells CASSTQTGSYEQYF. The CDR3 coding sequence is TGTGCCAGCAGCACCCAGACGGGCTCCTACGAGCAGTACTTC.

The chain has TRBV6-6 and TRBJ2-5; 7 bases are a match to TRBD2. CDR3 size: 16 residues. J lost 4 bases, V lost 6 bases, and 14 bases had no gene match. CDR1 and CDR2 from the germline V gene are MNHNY and SVGAGI (reference sequence). CDR3 amino acids: CASRVGGSGRRETQYF. The CDR3 DNA is TGTGCCAGCAGGGTAGGCGGGAGTGGGCGGAGAGAGACCCAGTACTTC.

The gene calls are TRBV2 and TRBJ2-7; D remains unclear. The germline V and J ends were trimmed by 6 bases and 2 bases, with 8 bases remaining between them. The CDR3 covers 12 residues. The germline gives CDR1 SNHLY, CDR2 FYNNEI. The CDR3 loop reads CASSTEPYEQYF. The CDR3 region has the DNA TGTGCCAGCAGCACTGAACCCTACGAGCAGTACTTC.

For the CDR3, the DNA is TGTGCCAGCAGCCTAAGCGGCTCTTCGGGGGAGCTGTTTTTT. Amino acids: CASSLSGSSGELFF. The rearrangement links TRBV3-1 (or the pseudogene TRBV3-2) to TRBJ2-2; tentative D call: TRBD2 (5 bases). Germline V gene lookup returns CDR1 LGHDT and CDR2 YNNKEL (reference sequence). The CDR3 totals 14 residues. The V gene lost 4 bases and the J gene lost 8 bases, with 14 bases spanning the gap.

The chain joins TRBV29-1 to TRBJ1-1, with TRBD1 as a possible D gene (6 bases). In germline, CDR1 is SQVTM, CDR2 ANQGSEA. This CDR3 comprises 12 residues. The germline V and J ends were trimmed by 4 bases and 10 bases, with 16 bases remaining between them. This CDR3 reads CSVAANEGVAFF. In DNA, the CDR3 is TGCAGCGTTGCGGCGAATGAGGGGGTAGCTTTCTTT.

This chain uses TRBV2 with TRBJ2-2; the match to TRBD1 covers 9 bases. CDR1 and CDR2 (germline): SNHLY, FYNNEI. The CDR3 sequence is 14 residues long. V trimming: 6 bases; J trimming: 5 bases; junction bases outside the gene matches: 4. The CDR3 is CASRVDRGTGELFF. The CDR3 DNA reads TGTGCCAGCAGGGTGGACAGGGGAACCGGGGAGCTGTTTTTT. Based on the CDR3 plus reference TRBV2 and TRBJ2-2, the full variable domain is EPEVTQTPSHQVTQMGQEVILRCVPISNHLYFYWYRQILGQKVEFLVSFYNNEISEKSEIFDDQFSVERPDGSNFTLKIRSTKLEDSAMYFCASRVDRGTGELFFGEGSRLTVL.

The chain carries TRBV11-2 and TRBJ1-4, with D possibly being TRBD1 (5 bases). CDR3 size: 13 residues. The germline gives CDR1 SGHAT, CDR2 FQNNGV. The V end lost 3 bases, the J end lost 5 bases, and 7 bases lay between the germline ends. The CDR3 DNA sequence: TGTGCCAGCAGCTTGGGGCCGAATGAAAAACTGTTTTTT. Protein product: CASSLGPNEKLFF.

V usage is TRBV4-3 and J usage is TRBJ1-5; TRBD1 might be the D (5 bases). The CDR3 runs to 14 residues. Germline-derived CDR1 and CDR2 are LGHNA and YSLEER. Trimming took off 0 bases at V and 7 bases at J, with 10 bases between the two ends. CDR3 sequence (DNA): TGCGCCAGCAGCCAAGACCCGGGGGGGCAGCCCCAGCATTTT. Translated: CASSQDPGGQPQHF.

CDR3 in DNA: TGTGCCAGCAGCTTGCGGGGGGAGTGGAATCAGCCCCAGCATTTT. The encoded protein is CASSLRGEWNQPQHF. The J gene is TRBJ1-5, the V gene TRBV5-5; maybe TRBD1 (5 bases). The V end was cut by 1 base, the J end by 4 bases, with 12 bases between. Germline-derived CDR1 and CDR2 are SGHKS and YYEKEE (reference sequence). The CDR3 consists of 15 residues.

The V call is TRBV5-6, the J call TRBJ1-2, with 7 positions matching TRBD1. The CDR3 loop spans 14 amino acids. Trimming cost V 2 bases and J 6 bases; bases outside gene matches: 7. Germline lookup yields CDR1 SGHDT and CDR2 YYEEEE. CDR3 region: CASSFWTGGDGYTF. In DNA, the CDR3 is TGTGCCAGCAGCTTCTGGACAGGCGGTGATGGCTACACCTTC.

The chain couples TRBV7-9 to TRBJ1-5; unclear D gene. Germline CDR1 and CDR2: SEHNR and FQNEAQ (reference sequence). Trimming cost V 0 bases and J 10 bases, with 16 bases left between them. CDR3 length equals 15 residues. The CDR3 DNA is TGTGCCAGCAGCTTAGCGCGAGGGCCCCTTTCCCCCCAGCATTTT. Its translation: CASSLARGPLSPQHF.

This clone has more than one count but fewer than ten. The chain joins TRBV6-2 or TRBV6-3 to TRBJ2-1; unclear D gene. Germline V gene sequence: CDR1 MNHEY, CDR2 SVGEGT. This CDR3 comprises 16 residues. Between the trimmed V and J ends, which lost 4 bases and 3 bases, there was a span of 16 bases. CDR3 region: CASSFVVRQLYNEQFF. CDR3 nucleotide sequence: TGTGCCAGCAGTTTCGTAGTGAGGCAGCTCTACAATGAGCAGTTCTTC.

The chain employs TRBV2 and TRBJ2-7; TRBD2 is a possible D gene (5 bases). Germline CDR1 and CDR2: SNHLY and FYNNEI. V was pared by 1 base and J by 6 bases, with 13 bases between. The CDR3 has 14 amino acids. CDR3 sequence (DNA): TGTGCCAGCAGTGAAGTCGGGCTGGCGGGCGAGCAGTACTTC. Its translation: CASSEVGLAGEQYF.

The V call is TRBV7-2, the J call TRBJ2-7, with D unclear. Trimming removed 1 base at V and 2 bases at J, with 9 bases between. Germline CDR1 SGHTA, CDR2 FQGNSA. The CDR3 sequence is 14 residues long. The CDR3 sequence is CASSLGGAPYEQYF. The CDR3 DNA reads TGTGCCAGCAGCTTAGGCGGTGCCCCCTACGAGCAGTACTTC. Full variable domain (missing parts from reference TRBV7-2 and TRBJ2-7): GAGVSQSPSNKVTEKGKDVELRCDPISGHTALYWYRQSLGQGLEFLIYFQGNSAPDKSGLPSDRFSAERTGGSVSTLTIQRTQQEDSAVYLCASSLGGAPYEQYFGPGTRLTVT.

The chain links TRBV24-1 to TRBJ1-5; D perhaps matches TRBD1 (6 bases). The CDR3 is 14 residues long. The V and J ends lost 7 bases and 1 base respectively, with 10 bases between them. CDR1 KGHDR and CDR2 SFDVKD come from the germline V gene. CDR3 amino acids: CATRDGQSNQPQHF. CDR3 nucleotide sequence: TGTGCCACCAGGGACGGACAGAGCAATCAGCCCCAGCATTTT.

The chain is built from TRBV29-1 and TRBJ1-2, with D perhaps matching TRBD1 (6 bases). This CDR3 spans 15 amino acids. Germline V gene sequence: CDR1 SQVTM, CDR2 ANQGSEA. V was trimmed by 7 bases and J by 5 bases, leaving 23 bases between them. The CDR3 here is CSAGEPQGIAYGYTF. Written as DNA, the CDR3 is TGCAGCGCAGGGGAACCTCAGGGGATAGCTTATGGCTACACCTTC. The variable domain in full, completed from reference TRBV29-1 and TRBJ1-2, reads SAVISQKPSRDICQRGTSLTIQCQVDSQVTMMFWYRQQPGQSLTLIATANQGSEATYESGFVIDKFPISRPNLTFSTLTVSNMSPEDSSIYLCSAGEPQGIAYGYTFGSGTRLTVV.

This chain uses TRBV19 with TRBJ2-2, with TRBD1 matching 9 bases. V lost 4 bases, J lost 4 bases, and 7 bases stayed unmatched. The CDR3 contains 16 residues. CDR1 and CDR2 (germline): LNHDA, SQIVND (reference sequence). This CDR3 reads CASSKTGGAGTGELFF. The CDR3 nucleotides are TGTGCCAGTAGTAAAACAGGGGGCGCCGGCACCGGGGAGCTGTTTTTT.

This chain joins TRBV5-1 and TRBJ2-5; TRBD2 might be the D (6 bases). Trimming pared 2 bases from V and 7 bases from J, leaving 15 bases between. The CDR3 sequence is 14 residues long. CDR1 is SGHRS, CDR2 YFSETQ, per germline. CDR3 DNA sequence: TGCGCCAGCAGCTTACTGGGCGTCGGGAGGACCCAGTACTTC. Its translation is CASSLLGVGRTQYF. Full variable domain (rest looked up from reference TRBV5-1 and TRBJ2-5): KAGVTQTPRYLIKTRGQQVTLSCSPISGHRSVSWYQQTPGQGLQFLFEYFSETQRNKGNFPGRFSGRQFSNSRSEMNVSTLELGDSALYLCASSLLGVGRTQYFGPGTRLLVL.